The 8 T cell receptor beta chains given below trace back to one sample, sequenced in a study of T cell clonality in common variable immunodeficiency. Study outcomes and limitations: Fewer deletions and N-nucleotide insertions were reportedly seen in common variable immunodeficiency TCR beta sequences.

The table came from immunoSEQ multiplex PCR; TCRdb's copy has only in-frame clones and leaves some out. This sample has 15,000 to 20,000 clones and no singletons, with less than 8% in the ten largest. Which antigens these TCRs recognize remains unknown. The sequenced material came from peripheral blood mononuclear cells. Receptor source: a human donor with common variable immunodeficiency.

About this clone: Sequencing ends 3 residues short of the CDR3 end; the germline J gene provides the rest. The V and J genes are TRBV7-7 and TRBJ2-1, with D perhaps TRBD1 (5 bases). There are 16 residues in the CDR3. The germline V and J ends were trimmed by 5 bases and 7 bases, with 21 bases remaining between them. The germline V gene encodes CDR1 SSHAT and CDR2 FNYEAQ (reference sequence). Incomplete CDR3 DNA: TGTGCCAGCAGCCCCACCAGGGCAGGATTCGTAAATGAG. This encodes CASSPTRAGFVNE. The full-length CDR3 reads as CASSPTRAGFVNEQFF.

This clone was detected a few times. The CDR3 goes on 3 residues after the read ends, and that part is filled in from the germline J gene. The rearrangement uses TRBV18 and TRBJ1-4; no definite D call. Looked up from germline, CDR1 is KGHSH and CDR2 is LQKENI. The CDR3 has 13 amino acids. V gave up 5 bases and J gave up 7 bases, with 11 bases separating them. This chain's CDR3 is CASSEGQSEKLFF. The CDR3 bases that were read are TGTGCCAGCTCAGAAGGGCAGAGTGAAAAA.

This clone was seen at least ten times. The CDR3 is cut off 3 residues early in the read; its end comes from the germline J gene. V is TRBV30 and J is TRBJ2-3, with D possibly TRBD1 on 7 matching bases. The V end was cut by 3 bases, the J end by 3 bases, with 13 bases between. Germline V gene data show CDR1 as GTSNPN and CDR2 as SVGIG (reference sequence). CDR3 size: 14 residues. This CDR3 is CAWSRGAGTDTQYF. Partial CDR3 DNA: TGTGCCTGGAGCAGGGGGGCCGGTACAGATACG.

In regard to this clone: The read ends 3 residues shy of where the CDR3 ends; the end is completed using the germline J gene. The chain is built from TRBV5-1 and TRBJ1-1; maybe TRBD1 (5 bases). This CDR3 is 13 amino acids long. In germline, CDR1 is SGHRS, CDR2 YFSETQ. Incomplete CDR3 DNA: TGCGCCAGCAGCGTCGGCAGGGAGGGAGAA. Translation gives CASSVGREGE. The entire CDR3 sequence reads CASSVGREGEAFF.

Comment on this clone: The read stops 3 residues short of the end of the CDR3; the missing end is completed from the germline J gene. This chain connects TRBV2 to TRBJ1-2, with 7 positions matching TRBD1. Per the germline V gene, CDR1 is SNHLY and CDR2 is FYNNEI. V gave up 5 bases and J gave up 1 base; unmatched junction bases: 7. The CDR3 totals 15 residues. CDR3 DNA (partial): TGTGCCAGCAGTACCGGGACAGAACTTAACTATGGC. It specifies CASSTGTELNYG. The CDR3 as a whole reads CASSTGTELNYGYTF.

This clone was detected many times. The read terminates 3 residues before the CDR3 end, so the remaining end is supplied by the germline J gene. V is TRBV29-1 and J is TRBJ2-3; D remains unclear. V shed 2 bases and J shed 5 bases, with 8 bases lying between them. The CDR3 totals 12 residues. The V gene's germline CDR1 is SQVTM and CDR2 ANQGSEA. This chain's CDR3 is CSVEPSGDTQYF. The part of the CDR3 DNA that was read is TGCAGCGTTGAACCGTCGGGAGATACG.

This clone has only a few counts. The read is 3 residues too short to cover the CDR3 end, so that end is filled in from the germline J gene. J is TRBJ2-6 and V is TRBV19, with D perhaps matching TRBD1 (5 bases). The CDR3 has 14 amino acids. Germline CDR1 is LNHDA and CDR2 is SQIVND (reference sequence). V was cut by 6 bases and J by 2 bases, with 8 bases left in between. The DNA read from the CDR3 is TGTGCCAGTAGCAGGGAAGCTGGGGCCAACGTC. This gives the protein CASSREAGANV. The entire CDR3 protein is CASSREAGANVLTF.

This clone was picked up a small number of times. The CDR3 extends 3 residues past the end of the read, so its final part is completed from the germline J gene. The rearrangement joins TRBV20-1 to TRBJ2-5; the match to TRBD2 covers 10 bases. The CDR3 runs to 16 residues. Germline CDR1 DFQATT, CDR2 SNEGSKA (reference sequence). V was clipped by 3 bases and J by 5 bases; unmatched bases: 12. The CDR3 loop reads CSARGGASGSRETQYF. Partial CDR3 DNA: TGCAGTGCTAGGGGAGGGGCTAGCGGGAGTCGGGAGACC.